This T cell receptor (beta chain) was captured in a study of cytomegalovirus exposure and HLA in healthy donors. With respect to this clone: The antigen is unknown. One end of the junction is discordant with germline, which a read error may explain.

Study observations and caveats: Presence/absence results assume similar sequencing depth per donor, which may not hold.

The CDR3 is 18 amino acids. Germline CDR1 and CDR2: SGHVS and FQNEAQ. The PCR was carried out with 60 Vbeta primers and 13 Jbeta primers. Using immunoSEQ multiplex PCR, the repertoire was profiled, and TCRdb retains in-frame clones only, with some absent. This table has under 150,000 clones, around 85% appearing once. The sample comprised PBMCs. V gene TRBV7-8 combines with J gene TRBJ2-2; 11 bases line up with TRBD2. This TCR was sampled from a woman aged 45-59 years in good health and CMV-seropositive. The CDR3 region has the DNA TGTGCCAGCAGCTCACCGGTAGCGGGGGGGCCGAAGACCGGGGAGCTGTTTTTT. It specifies CASSSPVAGGPKTGELFF.